This record covers a single T cell receptor beta chain. What it recognizes is unknown. PCR involved 60 Vbeta and 13 Jbeta primers. Data came from immunoSEQ multiplex PCR; TCRdb stores just in-frame clones and leaves some out. In the table there are 170,000 or so clones, 80% to 85% of which are singletons. Trimming left V 0 bases short and J 1 base short, with 21 bases between. The CDR3 covers 19 residues. The V gene's germline CDR1 is MNHNS and CDR2 SASEGT. This record comes from a study of cytomegalovirus exposure and HLA in healthy donors. Study-wide points: Later analysis reportedly placed an Asian-associated ancestry cluster below the roughly 690-donor mean in N-insertions. HLA alleles were associated with 18,000 or so TCR beta sequences in a later analysis at 0.05 false discovery rate. In vitro, a few CMV-associated chains proved specific for CMV antigens. Researchers left out some V segments, among them TRBV6-2 and TRBV6-3, as indistinguishable.

The V call is TRBV6-1, the J call TRBJ1-2; D ambiguous. Sequencing input: PBMCs. This receptor was identified in a man between 50 and 59 years old in good health and CMV-seronegative. The CDR3 sequence: CASSEASWAAFALNYGYTF. DNA of the CDR3: TGTGCCAGCAGTGAAGCTTCTTGGGCAGCCTTTGCCCTTAACTATGGCTACACCTTC.